One and the same sample provided the 3 T cell receptor beta chains below, sequenced in a study of cytomegalovirus exposure and HLA in healthy donors. PCR was performed using 60 Vbeta and 13 Jbeta primers. TCRdb's copy holds only in-frame clones and misses some; the assay was immunoSEQ multiplex PCR. The sample lists about 120,000 clones; 70% to 85% were seen once. Sequencing was performed on PBMCs. The receptors were sampled from a male donor in good health and CMV-seropositive.

The rearrangement joins TRBV9 to TRBJ2-7; D might be TRBD2 (5 bases). The CDR3 extends over 11 amino acids. Trimming took off 7 bases at V and 5 bases at J, with 10 bases between the two ends. Germline assignment: CDR1 SGDLS and CDR2 YYNGEE. CDR3 coding DNA: TGTGCCAGCGGGAGTTCGCACGAGCAGTACTTC. It codes for CASGSSHEQYF.

This clone was detected only a few times. This chain links TRBV2 with TRBJ2-6, with 8 positions matching TRBD1. V dropped 3 bases and J dropped 3; count of bases not matched to a gene: 1. Germline V gives CDR1 SNHLY, CDR2 FYNNEI. The CDR3 has 15 residues. The CDR3 sequence is CASSETGVGANVLTF. CDR3 sequence (DNA): TGTGCCAGCAGTGAGACAGGGGTTGGGGCCAACGTCCTGACTTTC.

This chain joins TRBV13 and TRBJ2-5, with 8 bases identical to TRBD1. The germline V gene encodes CDR1 PRHDT and CDR2 FYEKMQ (reference sequence). CDR3 length equals 14 residues. With V trimmed by 5 bases and J by 6 bases, 8 bases remained unmatched. CDR3 in amino acids: CASSPQGARQTQYF. CDR3 nucleotides: TGTGCCAGCAGCCCTCAGGGGGCGCGACAGACCCAGTACTTC. The complete variable domain, with remaining parts taken from reference TRBV13 and TRBJ2-5, reads AAGVIQSPRHLIKEKRETATLKCYPIPRHDTVYWYQQGPGQDPQFLISFYEKMQSDKGSIPDRFSAQQFSDYHSELNMSSLELGDSALYFCASSPQGARQTQYFGPGTRLLVL.